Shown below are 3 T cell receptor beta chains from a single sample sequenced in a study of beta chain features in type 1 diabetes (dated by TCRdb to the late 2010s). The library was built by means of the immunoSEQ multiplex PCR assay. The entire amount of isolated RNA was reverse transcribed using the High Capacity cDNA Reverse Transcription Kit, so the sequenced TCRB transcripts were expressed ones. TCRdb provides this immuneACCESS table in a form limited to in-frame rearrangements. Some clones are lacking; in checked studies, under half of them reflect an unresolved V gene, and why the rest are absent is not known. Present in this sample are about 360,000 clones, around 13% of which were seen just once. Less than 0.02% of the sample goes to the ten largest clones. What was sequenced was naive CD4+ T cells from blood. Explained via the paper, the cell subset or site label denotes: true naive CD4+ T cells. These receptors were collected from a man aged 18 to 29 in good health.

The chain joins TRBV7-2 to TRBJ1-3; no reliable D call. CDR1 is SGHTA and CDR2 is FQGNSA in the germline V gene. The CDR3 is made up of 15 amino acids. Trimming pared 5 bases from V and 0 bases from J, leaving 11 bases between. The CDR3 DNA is TGTGCCAGCAGCCCTAACCTTAGCTCTGGAAACACCATATATTTT. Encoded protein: CASSPNLSSGNTIYF. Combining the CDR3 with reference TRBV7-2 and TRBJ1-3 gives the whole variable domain GAGVSQSPSNKVTEKGKDVELRCDPISGHTALYWYRQSLGQGLEFLIYFQGNSAPDKSGLPSDRFSAERTGGSVSTLTIQRTQQEDSAVYLCASSPNLSSGNTIYFGEGSWLTVV.

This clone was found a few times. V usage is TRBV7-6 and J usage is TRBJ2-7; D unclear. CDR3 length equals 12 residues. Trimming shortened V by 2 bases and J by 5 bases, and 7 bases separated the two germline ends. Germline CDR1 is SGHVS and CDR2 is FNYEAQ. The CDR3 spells CASSLSQHEQYF. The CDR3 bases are TGTGCCAGCAGCTTAAGCCAACACGAGCAGTACTTC.

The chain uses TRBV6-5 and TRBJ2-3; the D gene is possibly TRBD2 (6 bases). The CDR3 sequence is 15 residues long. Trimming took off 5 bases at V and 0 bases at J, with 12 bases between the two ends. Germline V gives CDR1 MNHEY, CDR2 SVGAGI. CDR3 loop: CASSKGLPSTDTQYF. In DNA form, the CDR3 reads TGTGCCAGCAGTAAGGGACTTCCTAGCACAGATACGCAGTATTTT.